This is a list of T cell receptor beta chains from one sample in a study of CXCR3-negative and CXCR3-positive naive CD8 T cells. No DNA is given; TCRdb re-called the 5' RACE reads and lists each CDR3 protein once. The repertoire table contains some 22,000 distinct CDR3 sequences. The sequenced material came from naive CXCR3- CD8+ T cells from blood. The receptor set was obtained from a human donor in good health. Some clones in this sample may be carry-over from other donors' samples. The CDR3 runs from the conserved cysteine through the conserved F or W. Clone size appears in some rows only: once, few, many, or a class for an expanded clone.

>13|TRBJ2-7|-|TRBV5-1
CASSATGGVEQYF
>16|TRBJ2-2|medium-sized|TRBV15
CATSRVEGASDGELFF
>14|TRBJ2-3|-|TRBV12-3/TRBV12-4
CASSPSGGFGTQYF
>20|TRBJ2-3|-|TRBV20-1
CSAREAGTSGGLYLTDTQYF
>15|TRBJ1-1|-|TRBV20-1
CSARDVRRMNTEAFF
>11|TRBJ2-7|-|TRBV28
CASSPQYEQYF
>15|TRBJ2-1|-|TRBV6-5
CASNIGHRPYNEQFF
>16|TRBJ1-2|-|TRBV29-1
CSVEEGTGFPNYGYTF
>12|TRBJ2-7|-|TRBV18
CAITGYSYEQYF
>14|TRBJ2-2|-|TRBV7-9
CASSPPSGSRELFF
>16|TRBJ1-5|-|TRBV6-6
CASSYPGQGPSQPQHF
>14|TRBJ2-1|-|TRBV7-2
CASSLGAGLSEQFF
>15|TRBJ2-2|-|TRBV9
CASSGQDEFPGELFF
>19|TRBJ2-2|-|TRBV7-3
CASSPTPALAEANTGELFF
>17|TRBJ2-7|medium-sized|TRBV25-1
CASSRDRWGPAEYEQYF
>16|TRBJ2-1|-|TRBV7-9
CASSLLKGPSYNEQFF
>13|TRBJ2-3|-|TRBV9
CASSEMLTDTQYF
>14|TRBJ2-1|-|TRBV12-3/TRBV12-4
CASSRGQPYNEQFF
>15|TRBJ2-1|-|TRBV29-1
CSVEASGSSYNEQFF
>13|TRBJ2-5|-|TRBV30
CAWSPGIRETQYF
>14|TRBJ2-1|-|TRBV29-1
CSVVGLAGVNEQFF
>16|TRBJ2-1|-|TRBV4-2
CASSQVPAGGYNEQFF
>11|TRBJ1-5|-|TRBV29-1
CSVAGAQPQHF
>13|TRBJ2-1|-|TRBV7-6
CDSSTSDESEQFF